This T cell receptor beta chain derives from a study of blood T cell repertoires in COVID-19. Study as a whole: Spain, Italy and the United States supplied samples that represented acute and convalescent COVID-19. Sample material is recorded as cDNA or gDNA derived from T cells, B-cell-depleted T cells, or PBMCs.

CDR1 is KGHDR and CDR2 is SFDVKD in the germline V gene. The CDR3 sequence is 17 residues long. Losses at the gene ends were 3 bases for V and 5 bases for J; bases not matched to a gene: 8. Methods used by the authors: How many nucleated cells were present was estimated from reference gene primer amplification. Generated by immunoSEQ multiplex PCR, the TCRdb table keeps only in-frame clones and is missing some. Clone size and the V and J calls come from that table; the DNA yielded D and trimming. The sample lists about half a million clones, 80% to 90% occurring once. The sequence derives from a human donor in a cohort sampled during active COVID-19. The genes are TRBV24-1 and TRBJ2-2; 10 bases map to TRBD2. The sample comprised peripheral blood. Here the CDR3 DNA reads TGTGCCACCAGTGATAGAAACCCAGCGGGAGGGACCGGGGAGCTGTTTTTT. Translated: CATSDRNPAGGTGELFF.